The 7 T cell receptor beta chains below were found in one sample sequenced in a study of blood T cell repertoires in COVID-19 (dated by TCRdb to 2020 to 2022). Library generation was performed with the immunoSEQ multiplex PCR assay. Sourced from immuneACCESS, this table was stored by TCRdb with only in-frame sequences that have V and J called. A share of the clones is absent; for the studies checked, an unresolved V gene accounts for under half, and the remainder has no known explanation. The sample profile shows over 400,000 clones; around 90% of them were found once. The ten most abundant clones make up 7.5% to 9.5% of the sample. Material for sequencing was peripheral blood. The receptor set was obtained from a woman between 50 and 59 years old with COVID-19, enrolled during active disease.

V usage is TRBV4-1 and J usage is TRBJ2-3; D possibly corresponds to TRBD2 (5 bases). V was trimmed by 1 base and J by 11 bases, leaving 13 bases between them. This CDR3 region has 13 residues. Per the germline V gene, CDR1 is MGHRA and CDR2 is YSYEKL. The CDR3 DNA reads as TGCGCCAGCAGCCAAGCTCTGGGAGTAGGGCAGTATTTT. Its translation: CASSQALGVGQYF.

This clone occurred once. The chain carries TRBV28 and TRBJ2-5; D might be TRBD2 (7 bases). Trimming removed 3 bases from V and 1 base from J, with 12 bases in between. The CDR3 sequence is 15 residues long. Germline lookup yields CDR1 MDHEN and CDR2 SYDVKM. The CDR3 sequence: CASSLEAGAQETQYF. For the CDR3, the DNA is TGTGCCAGCAGTTTGGAGGCGGGGGCCCAAGAGACCCAGTACTTC.

The chain uses TRBV28 and TRBJ1-1; 8 positions match TRBD1. J lost 5 bases, V lost 3 bases, and 5 bases had no gene match. Looked up from germline, CDR1 is MDHEN and CDR2 is SYDVKM. The CDR3 runs 14 residues. DNA for the CDR3: TGTGCCAGCAGTTTCCCCTACAGGGGGACTGAAGCTTTCTTT. Translation: CASSFPYRGTEAFF.

The chain carries TRBV2 and TRBJ2-7, with 14 bases aligning to TRBD2. V gave up 6 bases and J gave up 6 bases; unmatched junction bases: 4. Germline loops: CDR1 SNHLY, CDR2 FYNNEI. The length of the CDR3 is 14 residues. The CDR3 nucleotides read TGTGCCAGCAGGACTAGCGGGGGGGCCGGCGAGCAGTACTTC. This gives the protein CASRTSGGAGEQYF.

Only a few counts were recorded for this clone. This chain joins TRBV11-2 and TRBJ1-3; D is perhaps TRBD1 (5 bases). This CDR3 comprises 15 residues. Germline CDR1 is SGHAT and CDR2 is FQNNGV. The V gene lost 5 bases and the J gene lost 0 bases, with 11 bases spanning the gap. This chain's CDR3 is CASSAQGLSGNTIYF. DNA of the CDR3: TGTGCCAGCAGCGCCCAGGGCCTCTCTGGAAACACCATATATTTT.

The rearrangement joins TRBV30 to TRBJ2-1; the D gene is possibly TRBD2 (5 bases). Germline V gene sequence: CDR1 GTSNPN, CDR2 SVGIG (reference sequence). This CDR3 region has 14 residues. Trimming stripped 1 base from V and 6 bases from J, with 13 bases between. The CDR3 sequence is CAWSESGFANEQFF. DNA of the CDR3: TGTGCCTGGAGTGAATCGGGATTTGCCAATGAGCAGTTCTTC.

The V gene is TRBV20-1, the J gene TRBJ2-2; 9 bases align to TRBD2. Unmatched junction bases numbered 6, after V lost 3 bases and J lost 4 bases. CDR1 is DFQATT and CDR2 is SNEGSKA in the germline V gene (reference sequence). The CDR3 is made up of 15 amino acids. The CDR3 sequence is CSASPAGGITGELFF. CDR3 coding DNA: TGCAGTGCTAGTCCCGCGGGGGGGATCACCGGGGAGCTGTTTTTT.